This T cell receptor beta chain was found in a study of cytomegalovirus exposure and HLA in healthy donors. Study details: In an earlier analysis, 95 million to 140 million unique TCR beta sequences were found from approximately 190 million T cells. General study results and limits: An observed cluster of highly shared sequence variants was recorded as a likely sequencing artifact. Later analysis suggested links between common viral pathogens and several top significant clusters. TCR beta V- and J-gene trimming, according to a later analysis, was linked to a missense DCLRE1C variant.

With 60 Vbeta and 13 Jbeta primers, the PCR was carried out. Some clones are missing from TCRdb's copy, which holds only in-frame ones; the method was immunoSEQ multiplex PCR. The sample consists of 130,000 or so clones, roughly 73% of them appearing once. A word on this clone: Its antigen is still unknown.

Material: PBMCs. This sequence was found in a male donor in good health and CMV-seronegative.

The CDR3 DNA follows: TGTGCCACCAGCAGCAGGGGGGAGGATCAGCCCCAGCATTTT. This translates into CATSSRGEDQPQHF. V is TRBV15 and J is TRBJ1-5, with 7 bases aligning to TRBD1. CDR1 is LNHNV and CDR2 is YYDKDF in the germline V gene (reference sequence). This CDR3 contains 14 residues. J was trimmed by 5 bases and V by 3 bases; bases with no gene match: 4.